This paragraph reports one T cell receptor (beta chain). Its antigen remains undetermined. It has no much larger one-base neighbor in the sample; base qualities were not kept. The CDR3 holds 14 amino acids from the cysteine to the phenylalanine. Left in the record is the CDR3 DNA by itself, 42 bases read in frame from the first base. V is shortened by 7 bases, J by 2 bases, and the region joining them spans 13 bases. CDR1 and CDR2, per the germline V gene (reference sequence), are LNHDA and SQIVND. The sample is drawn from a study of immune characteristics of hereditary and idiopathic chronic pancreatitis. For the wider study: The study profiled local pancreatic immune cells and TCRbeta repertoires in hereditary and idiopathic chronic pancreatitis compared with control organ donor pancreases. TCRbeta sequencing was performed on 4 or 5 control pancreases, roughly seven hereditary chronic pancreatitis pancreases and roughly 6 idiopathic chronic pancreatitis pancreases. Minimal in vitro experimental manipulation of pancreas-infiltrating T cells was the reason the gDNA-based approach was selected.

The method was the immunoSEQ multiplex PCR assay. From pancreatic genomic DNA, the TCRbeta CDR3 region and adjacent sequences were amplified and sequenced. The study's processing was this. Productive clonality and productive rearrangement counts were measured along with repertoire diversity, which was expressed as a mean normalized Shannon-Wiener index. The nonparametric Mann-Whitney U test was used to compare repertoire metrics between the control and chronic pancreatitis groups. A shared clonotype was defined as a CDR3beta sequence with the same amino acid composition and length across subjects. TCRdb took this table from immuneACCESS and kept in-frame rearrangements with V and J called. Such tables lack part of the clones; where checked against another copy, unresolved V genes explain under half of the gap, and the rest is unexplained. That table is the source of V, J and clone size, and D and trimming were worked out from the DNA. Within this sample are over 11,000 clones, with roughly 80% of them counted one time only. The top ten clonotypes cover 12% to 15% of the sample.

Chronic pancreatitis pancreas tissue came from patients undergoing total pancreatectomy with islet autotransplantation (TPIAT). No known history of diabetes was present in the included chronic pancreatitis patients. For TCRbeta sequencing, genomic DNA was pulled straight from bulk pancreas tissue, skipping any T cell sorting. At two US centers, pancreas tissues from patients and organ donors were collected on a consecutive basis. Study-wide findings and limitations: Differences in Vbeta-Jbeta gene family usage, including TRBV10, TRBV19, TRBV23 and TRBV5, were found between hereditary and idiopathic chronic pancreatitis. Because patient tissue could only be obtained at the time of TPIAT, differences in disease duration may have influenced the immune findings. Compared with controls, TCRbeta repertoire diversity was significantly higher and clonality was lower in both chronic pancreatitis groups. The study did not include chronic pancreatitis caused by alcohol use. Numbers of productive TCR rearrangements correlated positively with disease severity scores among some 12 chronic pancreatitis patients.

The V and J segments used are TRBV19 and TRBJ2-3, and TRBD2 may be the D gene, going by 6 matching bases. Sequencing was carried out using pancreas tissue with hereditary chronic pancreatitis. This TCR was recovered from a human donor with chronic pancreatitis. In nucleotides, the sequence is TGTGCCAGTACGGGGCGGGGCCTCACAGATACGCAGTATTTT. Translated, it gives CASTGRGLTDTQYF.